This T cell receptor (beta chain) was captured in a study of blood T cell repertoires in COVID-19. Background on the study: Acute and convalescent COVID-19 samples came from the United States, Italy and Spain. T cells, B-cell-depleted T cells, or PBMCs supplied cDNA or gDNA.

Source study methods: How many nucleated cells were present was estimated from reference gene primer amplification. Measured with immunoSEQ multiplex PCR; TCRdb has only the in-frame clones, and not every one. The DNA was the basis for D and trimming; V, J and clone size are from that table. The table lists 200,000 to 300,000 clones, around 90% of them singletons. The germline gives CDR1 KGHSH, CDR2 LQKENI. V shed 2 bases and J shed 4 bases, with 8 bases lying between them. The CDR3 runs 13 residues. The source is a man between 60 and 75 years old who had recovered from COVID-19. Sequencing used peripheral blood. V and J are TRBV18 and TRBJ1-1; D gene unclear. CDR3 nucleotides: TGTGCCAGCTCACCAGCGTCTGGCACTGAAGCTTTCTTT. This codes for CASSPASGTEAFF.